This TCR beta chain derives from a study of beta chain features in type 1 diabetes. Overall study context: The samples had roughly 110 million sorted cells examined in all. Notes on the study in general: Patients with Type 1 diabetes showed moderately but significantly shorter TCRB CDR3s in all four CD4+ subsets.

Ten or more counts support this clone. The antigen is unknown. Sorting that relied on CD45RO/CCR7/CD25/CD127/CD95/CD27 yielded CD4+ naive, central memory, regulatory and stem cell-like memory cells. Per the germline V gene, CDR1 is SGHDT and CDR2 is YYEEEE. The CDR3 covers 15 residues. V dropped 0 bases and J dropped 3 bases, with 10 bases sitting between them. Expressed TCRB transcripts were sequenced because the isolated RNA had all been reverse transcribed beforehand. This table comes from immunoSEQ multiplex PCR, and its TCRdb copy is limited to in-frame clones, with some not included. The sample gives roughly 400,000 clones, roughly 9.8% of which show up once; about 0.64% is in the top ten.

Sequenced input: central memory CD4+ T cells from blood. The receptor's source is a man younger than 40 with type 1 diabetes. The V call is TRBV5-6, the J call TRBJ2-1; D is perhaps TRBD2 (6 bases). The CDR3 sequence is CASSLVGGIYNEQFF. The DNA of the CDR3 is TGTGCCAGCAGCTTGGTCGGGGGTATCTACAATGAGCAGTTCTTC.